This T cell receptor (beta chain) was identified during a study of shared T cell receptors in the human thymus. TCRdb's table, derived via immunoSEQ multiplex PCR, lists solely in-frame clones and lacks some. Of about 610,000 clones detected, 85% to 90% appear once; the ten largest clones hold 0.0095% to 0.012%. The CDR3 covers 14 residues. Germline-derived CDR1 and CDR2 are SGHVS and FNYEAQ. Trimming removed 1 base from V and 10 bases from J; junction bases left unmatched: 7. This sample was shared with a second study, whose subject was human thymus T cells. In that study: Infants served as donors; they were healthy and Finnish and were having corrective surgery for congenital heart defects.

Input material: thymocytes. The TCR was taken from a boy in the first two years of life with a congenital heart defect. The V and J genes are TRBV7-6 and TRBJ2-5; TRBD2 agrees at 9 bases. The DNA for the CDR3 is TGTGCCAGCAGCTTAGAAGGCGGACTAGCGCTCCAGTACTTC. Translation: CASSLEGGLALQYF.